One T cell receptor beta chain is described in this entry. Generated by immunoSEQ multiplex PCR, the TCRdb table keeps only in-frame clones and is missing some. The sample yields approximately 150,000 clones, roughly 94% seen once. The data originate from a study of control samples from healthy donors and cancer patients. This CDR3 has 13 amino acids. Germline lookup yields CDR1 SGHDN and CDR2 FVKESK. With 5 bases clipped from V and 5 bases from J, the junction kept 5 bases outside the gene matches. The sequenced material came from PBMCs. The sequence was obtained from a man aged 60 to 69 with colorectal cancer. The chain is built from TRBV14 and TRBJ2-7; 8 bases match TRBD1. As DNA, the CDR3 is TGTGCCAGCAGCTTCCTACAGGGGGACGAGCAGTACTTC. This codes for CASSFLQGDEQYF. The full variable domain, rest sourced from reference TRBV14 and TRBJ2-7, is EAGVTQFPSHSVIEKGQTVTLRCDPISGHDNLYWYRRVMGKEIKFLLHFVKESKQDESGMPNNRFLAERTGGTYSTLKVQPAELEDSGVYFCASSFLQGDEQYFGPGTRLTVT.